This T cell receptor (beta chain) was sequenced for a study of shared clonotypes between healthy human individuals. Genomic DNA of every subset was divided equally among multiple immunoSEQ plates. Here immunoSEQ multiplex PCR was the method, and the copy in TCRdb shows in-frame clones only, minus some. Of some 500,000 clones in the sample, 90% to 97% were seen once. V was clipped by 10 bases and J by 7 bases; unmatched bases: 10. Looked up from germline, CDR1 is MNHEY and CDR2 is SVGAGI. This CDR3 contains 13 residues. The sequenced sample consisted of naive CD4+ T cells sorted from blood. Subset given: CD45RA+ positively selected. The clonotype originates from a woman aged 25 to 39 in good health. This chain connects TRBV6-5 to TRBJ2-4, with 7 positions matching TRBD1. The DNA for the CDR3 is TGTGCCACCGGAACAGGGGAGTGGAACATTCAGTACTTC. Translated, it gives CATGTGEWNIQYF.